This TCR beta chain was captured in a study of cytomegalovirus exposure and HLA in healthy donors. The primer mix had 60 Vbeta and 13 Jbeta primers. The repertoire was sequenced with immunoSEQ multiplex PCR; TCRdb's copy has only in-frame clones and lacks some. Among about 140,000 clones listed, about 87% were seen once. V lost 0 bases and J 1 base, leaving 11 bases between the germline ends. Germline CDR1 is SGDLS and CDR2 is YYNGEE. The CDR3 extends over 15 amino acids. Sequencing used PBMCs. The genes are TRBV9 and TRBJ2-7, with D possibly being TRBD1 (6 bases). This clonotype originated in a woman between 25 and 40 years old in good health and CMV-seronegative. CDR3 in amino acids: CASSVGGQGSYEQYF. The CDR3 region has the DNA TGTGCCAGCAGCGTAGGTGGGCAGGGGTCCTACGAGCAGTACTTC.